These 3 T cell receptor beta chains were all obtained from the same sample, sequenced in a study of early T cells in non-severe SARS-CoV-2 infection. Via MiXCR, TCRdb re-called the 5' RACE reads, giving one row per CDR3 protein. The repertoire consists of roughly 60,000 distinct CDR3 sequences, with roughly 10% occurring once and the leading ten covering less than 3.5%. The source was whole blood, collected at baseline. Every receptor here comes from an adult who was a healthcare worker with PCR-confirmed SARS-CoV-2 infection or an uninfected control (not recorded which).

This chain joins TRBV4-2 and TRBJ2-3, with 9 bases matching TRBD2. The CDR3 covers 15 residues. Germline CDR1 and CDR2: LGHNA and YNFKEQ. V shed 4 bases, J shed 6 bases, and the junction held 8 bases outside the gene matches. CDR3 nucleotides: TGTGCCAGCAGCCTCAGGCGGGGGGGCGGCGATACGCAGTATTTT. It yields the protein CASSLRRGGGDTQYF.

The chain links TRBV7-2 to TRBJ2-7, with 12 bases matching TRBD2. CDR1 and CDR2 (germline): SGHTA, FQGNSA. V shed 1 base and J 9 bases; nucleotides not matched to a gene: 10. The CDR3 extends over 16 amino acids. The CDR3 sequence: CASSLETSGGLWRQYF. The CDR3 DNA follows: TGTGCCAGCAGCTTAGAGACTAGCGGGGGATTATGGCGGCAGTACTTC.

This clonotype was recorded many times. The V gene is TRBV5-6, the J gene TRBJ2-4, with D possibly called TRBD1 or TRBD2 (5 bases each). The germline V gene encodes CDR1 SGHDT and CDR2 YYEEEE. The V and J ends lost 4 bases and 6 bases respectively, with 11 bases between them. The CDR3 runs 13 residues. The CDR3, as DNA: TGTGCCAGCAGCGCCGGGACGGGAAACATTCAGTACTTC. It is translated as CASSAGTGNIQYF.